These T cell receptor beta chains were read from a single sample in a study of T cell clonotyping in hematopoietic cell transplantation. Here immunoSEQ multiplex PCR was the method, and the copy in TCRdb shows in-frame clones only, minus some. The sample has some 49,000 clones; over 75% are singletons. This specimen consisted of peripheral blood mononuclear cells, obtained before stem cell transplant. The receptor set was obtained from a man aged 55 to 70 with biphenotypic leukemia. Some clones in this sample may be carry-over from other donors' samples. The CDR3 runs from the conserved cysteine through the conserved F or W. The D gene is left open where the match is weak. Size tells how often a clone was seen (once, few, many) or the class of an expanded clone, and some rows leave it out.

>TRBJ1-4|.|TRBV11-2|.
TGTGCCAGCAGCTTAGATCTAGAGGGGTCTAATGAAAAACTGTTTTTT
CASSLDLEGSNEKLFF
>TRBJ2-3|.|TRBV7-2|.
TGTGCCAGCAGCTTATCGGCAGATACGCAGTATTTT
CASSLSADTQYF
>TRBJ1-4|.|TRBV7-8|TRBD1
TGTGCCAGCAGCCCCTGGGACAGACTTAATGAAAAACTGTTTTTT
CASSPWDRLNEKLFF
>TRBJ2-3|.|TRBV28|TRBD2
TGTGCCAGCAGTTTAAGTCTAGCGGGTCCTTTAGGGCAGTATTTT
CASSLSLAGPLGQYF
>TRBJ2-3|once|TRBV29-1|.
TGCAGCGTTGAAGATCAGGGGCCGGATACGCAGTATTTT
CSVEDQGPDTQYF
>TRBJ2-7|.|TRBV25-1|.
TGTGCCAGCAGTGAGTCGGACAGCGCCCACTACGAGCAGTACTTC
CASSESDSAHYEQYF
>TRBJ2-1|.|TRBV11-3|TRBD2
TGTGCCAGCAGCTCAAAGCGGGAGGCCTACAATGAGCAGTTCTTC
CASSSKREAYNEQFF
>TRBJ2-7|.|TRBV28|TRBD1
TGTGCCAGCTGGGAGACAGGGGGCTCTTACGAGCAGTACTTC
CASWETGGSYEQYF
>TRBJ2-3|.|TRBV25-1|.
TGTGCCAGCAGTGTAGACTGGGATACGCAGTATTTT
CASSVDWDTQYF
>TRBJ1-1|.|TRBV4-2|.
TGTGCCAGCAGCCAAGAATCCAGAACTGAAGCTTTCTTT
CASSQESRTEAFF
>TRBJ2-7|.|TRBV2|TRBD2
TGTGCCAGCAGCCTACGAGAGGGGACTAGCGGGGTTGCGGGAAGTTACGAGCAGTACTTC
CASSLREGTSGVAGSYEQYF
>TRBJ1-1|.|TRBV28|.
TGTGCCAGCAGGCAGGGGTTGGCTGAAGCTTTCTTT
CASRQGLAEAFF
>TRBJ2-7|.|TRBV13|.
TGTGCCAGCAGCTTAGGCCTCGAAGGGCCGTACTTC
CASSLGLEGPYF
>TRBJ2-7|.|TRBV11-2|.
TGTGCCAGCAGCTTAGCCCGGGAGTCCTACTACGAGCAGTACTTC
CASSLARESYYEQYF
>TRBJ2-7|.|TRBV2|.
TGTGCCAGCGGCCGAGGGACTTCATCGGTTCCCTACGAGCAGTACTTC
CASGRGTSSVPYEQYF
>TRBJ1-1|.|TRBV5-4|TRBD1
TGTGCCAGCAGCCGGGGACAGGGAGGGACTGAAGCTTTCTTT
CASSRGQGGTEAFF
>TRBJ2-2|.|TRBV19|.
TGTGCCAGTAGTATTCAAGCAGATACCGGGGAGCTGTTTTTT
CASSIQADTGELFF
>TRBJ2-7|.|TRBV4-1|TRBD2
TGCGCCAGCAGATCTCCTGGACTAGCGGGCGAGCAGTACTTC
CASRSPGLAGEQYF
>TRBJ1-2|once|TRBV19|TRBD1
TGTGCCAGTAGCAGACAGGGGCGGGACTATGGCTACACCTTC
CASSRQGRDYGYTF
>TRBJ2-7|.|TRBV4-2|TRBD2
TGTGCCAGCAGCCAAGTATCCCCCGCCGGACTAGCGGGAGGATCGTACGAGCAGTACTTC
CASSQVSPAGLAGGSYEQYF
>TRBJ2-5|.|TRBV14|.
TGTGCCAGCAGCCAAGAAGGGTATTCAGCCTCACAAGAGACCCAGTACTTC
CASSQEGYSASQETQYF
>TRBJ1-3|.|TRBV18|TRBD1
TGTGCCAGCTCACGAACGACAGGGACTGGAAACACCATATATTTT
CASSRTTGTGNTIYF
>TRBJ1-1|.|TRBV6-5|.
TGTGCCAGCAGTTACTCCCGTCGGGAAACTGAAGCTTTCTTT
CASSYSRRETEAFF
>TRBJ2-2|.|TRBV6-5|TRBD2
TGTGCCAGCAGTTCCAAACTAGCGGAAAACACCGGGGAGCTGTTTTTT
CASSSKLAENTGELFF
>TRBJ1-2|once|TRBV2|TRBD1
TGTGCCAGCAGTGCCCGCATCCTCGACAGGGGGTATGGCTACACCTTC
CASSARILDRGYGYTF
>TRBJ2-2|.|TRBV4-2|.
TGTGCCAGCAGCCAAGTCCAGCGGGACACCGGGGAGCTGTTTTTT
CASSQVQRDTGELFF
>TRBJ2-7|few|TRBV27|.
TGTGCCAGCAGTCGCTTTGGGGGAGGAGAGCAGTACTTC
CASSRFGGGEQYF
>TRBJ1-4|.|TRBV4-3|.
TGCGCCAGCAGCCAAGACGGGTTAATCAATGAAAAACTGTTTTTT
CASSQDGLINEKLFF
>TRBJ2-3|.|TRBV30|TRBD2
TGTGCCTGGCAAGCGGGAGTACGTACAGATACGCAGTATTTT
CAWQAGVRTDTQYF
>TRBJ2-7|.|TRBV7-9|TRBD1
TGTGCCAGCAGCCGGGGACAGGGTGCCTACGAGCAGTACTTC
CASSRGQGAYEQYF
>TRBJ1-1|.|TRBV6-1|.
TGTGCCAGCAGTGAAGCAGGGTTAACTGAAGCTTTCTTT
CASSEAGLTEAFF
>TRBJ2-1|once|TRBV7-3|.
TGTGCCAGCAGCTGGGACGCCTTCAATGAGCAGTTCTTC
CASSWDAFNEQFF
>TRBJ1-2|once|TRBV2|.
TGTGCCAGCAGGTCCACCCCGAGCAGGGAAACCTTC
CASRSTPSRETF
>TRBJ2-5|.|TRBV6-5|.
TGTGCCAGCAGTTACGGGCGGAGGAGCGAGACCCAGTACTTC
CASSYGRRSETQYF
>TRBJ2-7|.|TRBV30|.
TGTGCCTGGGGGAGAGGAATAACCTACGAGCAGTACTTC
CAWGRGITYEQYF
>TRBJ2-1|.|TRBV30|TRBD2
TGTGCCTGGACACCCGGGACTAGCGGTTACAATGAGCAGTTCTTC
CAWTPGTSGYNEQFF
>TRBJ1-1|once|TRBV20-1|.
TGCAGTGCTAGTAGGGGGGAGGAGGCTTTCTTT
CSASRGEEAFF
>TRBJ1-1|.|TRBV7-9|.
TGTGCCAGCAGCTTAGGGGCAGGGGCCCCGAACACTGAAGCTTTCTTT
CASSLGAGAPNTEAFF
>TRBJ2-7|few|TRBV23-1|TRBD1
TGCGCCAGCAGTCAATCGGCTCTCTCGGACAGGGGCCACGAGCAGTACTTC
CASSQSALSDRGHEQYF
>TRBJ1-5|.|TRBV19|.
TGTGCCAGTGACGTCGGGCTAAGTCAGCCCCAGCATTTT
CASDVGLSQPQHF
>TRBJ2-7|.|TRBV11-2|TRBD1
TGTGCCAGCAGCAGGACCGGACAGGCCCTCACACCAATGGGGGAGCAGTACTTC
CASSRTGQALTPMGEQYF
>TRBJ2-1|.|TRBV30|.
TGTGCCTGGAGTGGGCCGCTAGATGAGCAGTTCTTC
CAWSGPLDEQFF
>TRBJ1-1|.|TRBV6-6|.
TGTGCCAGCAGGTCTCTAGTCGGCAGTAGCACTGAAGCTTTCTTT
CASRSLVGSSTEAFF
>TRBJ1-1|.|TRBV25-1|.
TGTGCCAGCAGTGAATCGGGTCTTGAAGCTTTCTTT
CASSESGLEAFF
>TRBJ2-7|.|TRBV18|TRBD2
TGTGCCAGCTCACCTCCGGGACTAGAAATCTACGAGCAGTACTTC
CASSPPGLEIYEQYF
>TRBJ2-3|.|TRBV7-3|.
TGTGCCAGCAGCTTAACAGGGGCAGATACGCAGTATTTT
CASSLTGADTQYF
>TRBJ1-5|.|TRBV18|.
TGTGCCAGCTCACCAACACTCAATCAGCCCCAGCATTTT
CASSPTLNQPQHF
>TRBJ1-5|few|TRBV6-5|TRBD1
TGTGCCAGCAGTCTGACAGGGCTAAATCAGCCCCAGCATTTT
CASSLTGLNQPQHF
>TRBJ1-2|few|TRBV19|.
TGTGCCAGTAGTCCACGCAGGGGTTTCGATGGCTACACCTTC
CASSPRRGFDGYTF
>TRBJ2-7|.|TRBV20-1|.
TGCAGTGCTAGGACTAGCTACGAGCAGTACTTC
CSARTSYEQYF
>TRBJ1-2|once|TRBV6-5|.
TGTGCCAGCAGAAACCTTTATGGCTACACCTTC
CASRNLYGYTF
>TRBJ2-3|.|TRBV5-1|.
TGCGCCAGCAGCTTGGCCTTATCTGGCCACACAGATACGCAGTATTTT
CASSLALSGHTDTQYF
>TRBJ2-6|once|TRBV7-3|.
TGTGCCAGCAGCTTAACCCTCAGTCCGGTCTCTGGGGCCAACGTCCTGACTTTC
CASSLTLSPVSGANVLTF
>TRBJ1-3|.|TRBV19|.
TGTGCCAGTAGTGCAGAGACCGCTGGAAACACCATATATTTT
CASSAETAGNTIYF
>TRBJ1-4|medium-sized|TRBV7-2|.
TGTGCCAGCAGCTTAGCGACTAATGAAAAACTGTTTTTT
CASSLATNEKLFF
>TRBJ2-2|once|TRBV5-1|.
TGCGCCAGCAGCTTGGCGGACAGAAGGGTCGGGGAGCTGTTTTTT
CASSLADRRVGELFF
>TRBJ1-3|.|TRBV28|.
TGTGCCAGCAGCCTATTGCAGGGTTCTGGAAACACCATATATTTT
CASSLLQGSGNTIYF
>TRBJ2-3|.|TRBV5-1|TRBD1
TGCGCCAGCAGCTTGGACCGGACAGGGCACACAGATACGCAGTATTTT
CASSLDRTGHTDTQYF
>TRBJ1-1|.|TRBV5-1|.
TGCGCCAGCAGCTTACTGCAGGGCGTCGGCACTGAAGCTTTCTTT
CASSLLQGVGTEAFF
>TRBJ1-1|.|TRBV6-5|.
TGTGCCAGCAGTTACTCGATGTATCAGAACACTGAAGCTTTCTTT
CASSYSMYQNTEAFF